The table lists the clone carrying this TCR beta chain with a count of one. The sample is drawn from a study of blood T cell repertoires in COVID-19. On the study more broadly: The cDNA or gDNA used as material had been derived from T cells, B-cell-depleted T cells, or PBMCs.

Profiled with immunoSEQ multiplex PCR; TCRdb holds only in-frame clones, not every one. The sample yields about 38,000 clones, approximately 80% seen once. The Seattle patients joined while their infection was active and were tracked longitudinally afterward. The receptor was isolated from a man aged 60 to 75 with COVID-19, enrolled during active disease. The sequenced material came from peripheral blood.

CDR3 loop: CASSFRTGSTDTQYF. The CDR3 DNA reads as TGCGCCAGCAGCTTCCGGACAGGGAGCACAGATACGCAGTATTTT. The genes are TRBV5-1 and TRBJ2-3; 8 nucleotides match TRBD1. With 2 bases clipped from V and 0 bases from J, the junction kept 2 bases outside the gene matches. CDR3 length: 15 amino acids. Germline V gene lookup returns CDR1 SGHRS and CDR2 YFSETQ.